Described below is a single T cell receptor (beta chain) sequence and its context. Libraries were prepared by immunoSEQ multiplex PCR; TCRdb keeps only in-frame clonotypes and omits some of them. The sample consists of about 52,000 clones, around 86% of them appearing once. The source of the sample is a study of blood T cell repertoires in COVID-19. Study-wide context: Whether acute or convalescent, the COVID-19 samples came from the United States, Italy and Spain. From T cells, B-cell-depleted T cells, or PBMCs came the material, which was cDNA or gDNA.

Germline CDR1 reads SGHTA; CDR2 reads FQGNSA. Trimming stripped 1 base from V and 6 bases from J, with 10 bases between. The CDR3 is 13 amino acids. This chain links TRBV7-2 with TRBJ2-7, with D maybe TRBD1 (5 bases). The specimen sequenced was peripheral blood. The TCR was taken from a man aged 65 to 85 with acute or convalescent COVID-19. CDR3 residues: CASSLEGLGEQYV. CDR3 DNA sequence: TGTGCCAGCAGCTTAGAGGGGTTAGGCGAGCAGTACGTC.